The 14 T cell receptor beta chains below all came from one sample that was sequenced in a study of T and B cells in COVID-19 patients. Multiplex PCR with BIOMED2 TRB-A/B primer pools amplified TRB rearrangements. TCRdb independently ran MiXCR on the multiplex PCR reads; one entry per CDR3 protein. The repertoire has over 10,000 distinct CDR3 sequences, roughly 23% of them found once; the top ten carry about 4%. From blood, about 240-550 ng of genomic DNA served as TRB template. Sequencing was performed on blood. These receptors were collected from a human donor who had recovered from COVID-19.

V and J are TRBV10-3 and TRBJ2-7; 8 bases fit TRBD1. The germline V gene has CDR1 ENHRY and CDR2 SYGVKD. With 4 bases clipped from V and 6 bases from J, the junction kept 5 bases outside the gene matches. This CDR3 has 13 residues. CDR3 nucleotide sequence: TGTGCCATCAGTGGGGCAGGGGGCGTCGAGCAGTACTTC. Its translation: CAISGAGGVEQYF.

The gene calls are TRBV20-1 and TRBJ2-7; TRBD1 agrees at 7 bases. Germline V gives CDR1 DFQATT, CDR2 SNEGSKA (reference sequence). The CDR3 contains 13 residues. Germline trimming cut 5 bases from V and 1 base from J; bases unmatched to any gene: 5. The CDR3 sequence is CSARTDRSYEQYF. DNA for the CDR3: TGCAGTGCTCGAACGGACAGGTCCTACGAGCAGTACTTC.

The rearrangement uses TRBV29-1 and TRBJ2-1; 11 bases map to TRBD2. The CDR3 contains 17 residues. V lost 5 bases, J lost 0 bases, and 9 bases stayed unmatched. Germline CDR1 is SQVTM and CDR2 is ANQGSEA. CDR3 coding DNA: TGCAGCGTTACCGGGACTAGCGGTACCAGCTCCTACAATGAGCAGTTCTTC. It translates to CSVTGTSGTSSYNEQFF.

The chain couples TRBV5-6 to TRBJ2-5; 13 bases map to TRBD2. The CDR3 consists of 17 residues. The trim removed 0 bases at V and 5 bases at J, leaving 7 bases unmatched. The germline CDR1 and CDR2 sequences are SGHDT and YYEEEE. CDR3 DNA sequence: TGTGCCAGCAGCTTGGAACTAGCGGGGGGGCCCCAGGAGACCCAGTACTTC. This codes for CASSLELAGGPQETQYF. Complete variable domain (other parts from reference TRBV5-6 and TRBJ2-5): DAGVTQSPTHLIKTRGQQVTLRCSPKSGHDTVSWYQQALGQGPQFIFQYYEEEERQRGNFPDRFSGHQFPNYSSELNVNALLLGDSALYLCASSLELAGGPQETQYFGPGTRLLVL.

This clonotype is termed medium-sized. Written as DNA, the CDR3 is TGTGCCACCAGCAGAGGACAGTATCTCAGCTCCTACGAGCAGTACTTC. Protein sequence: CATSRGQYLSSYEQYF. This chain joins TRBV15 and TRBJ2-7; TRBD1 might be the D (5 bases). Trimming left V 1 base short and J 0 bases short, with 13 bases between. This CDR3 is built from 16 residues. CDR1 is LNHNV and CDR2 is YYDKDF in the germline V gene (reference sequence).

The table lists this clonotype with many counts. The chain is built from TRBV6-6 and TRBJ1-2; D not certain. V was shortened by 2 bases and J by 6 bases, with 16 bases between the two germline ends. This CDR3 comprises 15 residues. Per the germline V gene, CDR1 is MNHNY and CDR2 is SVGAGI (reference sequence). CDR3 protein: CASSYVISPPHGYTF. Here the CDR3 DNA reads TGTGCCAGCAGTTACGTGATCTCTCCCCCTCATGGCTACACCTTC.

This clonotype was recorded many times. V usage is TRBV30 and J usage is TRBJ1-2; D is ambiguous. The CDR3 covers 15 residues. Trimming shortened V by 2 bases and J by 3 bases, and 16 bases separated the two germline ends. Per the germline V gene, CDR1 is GTSNPN and CDR2 is SVGIG (reference sequence). The CDR3 region is CAWSSDGLAHYGYTF. CDR3 nucleotides: TGTGCCTGGAGTTCCGACGGACTAGCCCACTATGGCTACACCTTC.

The sample holds a few counts of this clonotype. The chain employs TRBV6-5 and TRBJ1-1; 8 bases line up with TRBD1. The CDR3 sequence is 17 residues long. Germline V gene lookup returns CDR1 MNHEY and CDR2 SVGAGI. The ends lost 6 bases at V and 1 base at J; junction bases unmatched: 13. Here the CDR3 DNA reads TGTGCCAGCAGACCAGGACAGGGCCTAAATAAGAACACTGAAGCTTTCTTT. It encodes CASRPGQGLNKNTEAFF.

This clonotype was found a few times. The chain combines TRBV5-1 with TRBJ1-2; D perhaps matches TRBD1 (5 bases). CDR1 is SGHRS and CDR2 is YFSETQ in the germline V gene. V lost 1 base and J lost 8, with 9 bases in between. The CDR3 covers 12 residues. The CDR3 DNA reads TGCGCCAGCAGCTTGCCGGGGGACGGCTACACCTTC. It specifies CASSLPGDGYTF.

By share, this clonotype ranks as medium-sized. The rearrangement joins TRBV29-1 to TRBJ1-1; 7 nucleotides line up with TRBD1. The CDR3 length is 12 residues. The V gene end was trimmed by 5 bases and the J gene end by 7 bases; junction bases not matched to a gene: 7. Germline CDR1 and CDR2: SQVTM and ANQGSEA. In DNA form, the CDR3 reads TGCAGCGTTAATAGACAGGGCGTTGAAGCTTTCTTT. Its protein is CSVNRQGVEAFF.

This clonotype has at least ten counts. The rearrangement joins TRBV6-1 to TRBJ1-4; 8 nucleotides agree with TRBD1. The V and J ends lost 6 bases and 6 bases, in that order; junction bases with no gene match: 12. This CDR3 has 16 amino acids. Germline V gene lookup returns CDR1 MNHNS and CDR2 SASEGT. In DNA, the CDR3 is TGTGCCAGCAGGAGTGGGAGGGGACAGGCTTATGAAAAACTGTTTTTT. Protein: CASRSGRGQAYEKLFF.

The V gene is TRBV20-1, the J gene TRBJ2-2; D not resolved. The germline CDR1 and CDR2 sequences are DFQATT and SNEGSKA (reference sequence). V was clipped by 3 bases and J by 0 bases, with 8 bases between them. The length of the CDR3 is 14 residues. The CDR3 DNA reads as TGCAGTGCTAGCAGCACGACGAACACCGGGGAGCTGTTTTTT. This translates into CSASSTTNTGELFF.

The V and J genes are TRBV6-1 and TRBJ1-4; TRBD1 is a possible D gene (6 bases). Trimming shortened V by 0 bases and J by 7 bases, and 21 bases separated the two germline ends. CDR1 is MNHNS and CDR2 is SASEGT in the germline V gene. The CDR3 consists of 18 residues. CDR3 region: CASSEARDKGILTEKLFF. The CDR3 coding sequence is TGTGCCAGCAGTGAAGCCCGGGACAAGGGAATTTTAACTGAAAAACTGTTTTTT.

This clonotype came up a few times. The V gene is TRBV6-1, the J gene TRBJ1-6, with no clear D. The CDR3 is 14 residues long. V was clipped by 4 bases and J by 9 bases, with 13 bases between them. Germline CDR1 and CDR2: MNHNS and SASEGT. CDR3 DNA: TGTGCCAGCAGTGTAGGAAGGGCCGGTTCACCCCTCCACTTT. Encoded protein: CASSVGRAGSPLHF.